This T cell receptor beta chain was sequenced during a study of blood T cells in healthy people across ages. Germline values: CDR1 SGHAT, CDR2 FQNNGV. V was clipped by 0 bases and J by 0 bases, with 12 bases between them. The CDR3 length is 18 residues. Broader study findings: PBMCs went unsorted, and a conclusive naive versus antigen-experienced comparison was therefore prevented.

The authors ran a second PCR of roughly 6 to 12 cycles using a sample-barcoded 5' primer and a J-beta primer mix. Researchers report that each sample yielded at least 3 million CDR3-containing paired-end reads. TCRdb re-analysed the 5' RACE reads in MiXCR, keeping a single row per CDR3 protein. The sample has about 800,000 distinct CDR3 sequences; approximately 25% are singletons. This clonotype was seen a handful of times. As yet, its antigen is unknown. This same sample was also part of a study on T cells of mothers and their children.

The V and J genes are TRBV11-2 and TRBJ2-6; possible D gene TRBD2, 6 bases. This clonotype was obtained from a boy under 18 in good health. The source material was blood. For the CDR3, the DNA is TGTGCCAGCAGCTTAGAGGGAGGACTGTACTCTGGGGCCAACGTCCTGACTTTC. Protein product: CASSLEGGLYSGANVLTF.